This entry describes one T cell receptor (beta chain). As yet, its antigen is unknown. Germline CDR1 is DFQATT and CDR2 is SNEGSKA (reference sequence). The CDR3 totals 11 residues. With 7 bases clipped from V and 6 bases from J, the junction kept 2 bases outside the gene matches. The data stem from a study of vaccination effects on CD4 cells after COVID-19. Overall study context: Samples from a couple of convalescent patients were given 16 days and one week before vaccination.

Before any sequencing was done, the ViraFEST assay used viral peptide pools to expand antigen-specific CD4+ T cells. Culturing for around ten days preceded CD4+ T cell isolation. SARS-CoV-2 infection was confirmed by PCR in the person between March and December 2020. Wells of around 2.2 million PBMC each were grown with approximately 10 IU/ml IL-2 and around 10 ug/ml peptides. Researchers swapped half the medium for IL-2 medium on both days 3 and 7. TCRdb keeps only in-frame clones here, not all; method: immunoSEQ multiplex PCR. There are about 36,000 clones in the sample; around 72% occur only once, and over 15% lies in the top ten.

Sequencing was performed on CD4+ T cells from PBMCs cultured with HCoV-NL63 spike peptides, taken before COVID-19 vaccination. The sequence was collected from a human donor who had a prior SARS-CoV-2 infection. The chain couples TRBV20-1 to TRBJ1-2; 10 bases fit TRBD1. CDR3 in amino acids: CSGQGAHGYTF. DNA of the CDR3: TGCAGTGGACAGGGGGCGCATGGCTACACCTTC.